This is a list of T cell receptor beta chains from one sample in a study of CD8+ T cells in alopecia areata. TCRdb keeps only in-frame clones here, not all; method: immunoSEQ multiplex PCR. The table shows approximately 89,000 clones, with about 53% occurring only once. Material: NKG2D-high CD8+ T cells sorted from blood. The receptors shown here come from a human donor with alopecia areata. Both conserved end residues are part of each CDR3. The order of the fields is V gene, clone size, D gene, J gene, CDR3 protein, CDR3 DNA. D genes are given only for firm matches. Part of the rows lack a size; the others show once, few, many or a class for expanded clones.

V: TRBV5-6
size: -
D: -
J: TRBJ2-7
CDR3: CASSLGTINEQYF
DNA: TGTGCCAGCAGCTTGGGGACCATAAACGAGCAGTACTTC

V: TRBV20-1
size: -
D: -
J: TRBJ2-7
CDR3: CSASTYEQYF
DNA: TGCAGTGCTAGTACTTACGAGCAGTACTTC

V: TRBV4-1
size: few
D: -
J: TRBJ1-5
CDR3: CASSQGPGNQPQHF
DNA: TGCGCCAGCAGCCAGGGTCCGGGAAATCAGCCCCAGCATTTT

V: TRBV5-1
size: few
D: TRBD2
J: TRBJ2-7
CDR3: CASSRDYSYEQYF
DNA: TGCGCCAGCAGCCGGGACTACTCCTACGAGCAGTACTTC

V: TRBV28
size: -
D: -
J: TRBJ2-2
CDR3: CASSLKAGELFF
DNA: TGTGCCAGCAGTTTAAAGGCCGGGGAGCTGTTTTTT

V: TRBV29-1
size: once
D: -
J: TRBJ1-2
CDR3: CSDQGGAGYGYTF
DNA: TGCAGCGACCAAGGAGGGGCTGGCTATGGCTACACCTTC

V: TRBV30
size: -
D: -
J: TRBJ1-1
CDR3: CAWSDLGLLTEAFF
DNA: TGTGCCTGGAGCGATTTGGGACTGCTCACTGAAGCTTTCTTT

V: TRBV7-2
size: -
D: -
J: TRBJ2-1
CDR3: CASSLARSGEQFF
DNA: TGTGCCAGCAGCTTAGCGAGGTCGGGGGAGCAGTTCTTC

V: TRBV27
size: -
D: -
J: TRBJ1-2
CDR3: CASRDSGFNYGYTF
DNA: TGTGCCAGCAGAGACTCAGGATTCAACTATGGCTACACCTTC

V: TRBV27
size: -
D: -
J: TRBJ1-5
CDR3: CASRLSGRNQPQHF
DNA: TGTGCCAGCAGATTATCGGGACGGAATCAGCCCCAGCATTTT

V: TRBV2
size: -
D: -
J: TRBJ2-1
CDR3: CASLSDPGDEQFF
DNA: TGTGCCAGCCTGAGCGACCCGGGGGATGAGCAGTTCTTC

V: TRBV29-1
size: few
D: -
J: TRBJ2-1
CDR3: CSVGGPRPDEQFF
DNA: TGCAGCGTTGGGGGCCCGCGCCCCGATGAGCAGTTCTTC

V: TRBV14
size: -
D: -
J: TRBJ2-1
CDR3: CASSQESGWGNEQFF
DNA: TGTGCCAGCAGCCAAGAGAGCGGGTGGGGAAATGAGCAGTTCTTC

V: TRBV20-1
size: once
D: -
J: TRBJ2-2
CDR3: CSASLVGELFF
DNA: TGCAGTGCTAGTCTCGTCGGGGAGCTGTTTTTT

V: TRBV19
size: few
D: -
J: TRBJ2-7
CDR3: CASSILHNSYEQYF
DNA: TGTGCCAGTAGTATTTTACACAACTCCTACGAGCAGTACTTC

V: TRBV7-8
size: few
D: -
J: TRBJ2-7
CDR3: CASSTNHEQYF
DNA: TGTGCCAGCAGCACCAACCACGAGCAGTACTTC

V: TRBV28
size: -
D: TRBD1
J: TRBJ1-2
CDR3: CASSLHTGVDGYTF
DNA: TGTGCCAGCAGCTTACATACAGGGGTGGATGGCTACACCTTC

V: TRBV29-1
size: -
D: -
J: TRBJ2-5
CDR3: CSVVTERQETQYF
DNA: TGCAGCGTTGTGACAGAGAGACAAGAGACCCAGTACTTC

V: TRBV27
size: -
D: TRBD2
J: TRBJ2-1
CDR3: CASALAGVYNEQFF
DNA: TGTGCCAGCGCACTAGCGGGGGTATACAATGAGCAGTTCTTC

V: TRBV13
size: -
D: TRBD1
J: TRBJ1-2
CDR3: CASSPQTGLDGYTF
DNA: TGTGCCAGCAGCCCCCAGACAGGGCTGGATGGCTACACCTTC